The 18 T cell receptor beta chains below come from one sample, sequenced in a study of shared clonotypes between healthy human individuals. Sequencing used immunoSEQ multiplex PCR; TCRdb keeps in-frame clones, though not all of them. The sample has roughly 490,000 clones, 79% seen once. The sequencing sample was made of PBMCs. Every receptor here comes from a woman aged 40 to 50 in good health. Some clones in this sample may be carry-over from other donors' samples.

Turning to this clone: Since a far larger clone is one base different, this is likely a read error. The chain carries TRBV11-2 and TRBJ1-5, with TRBD1 as a possible D gene (5 bases). The CDR3 contains 15 residues. V was cut by 5 bases and J by 2 bases, with 13 bases left in between. The germline gives CDR1 SGHAT, CDR2 FQNNGV. CDR3: CASSPIEGRNQPQHF. In DNA, the CDR3 is TGTGCCAGCAGCCCCATAGAGGGACGCAATCAGCCCCAGCATTTT.

The chain carries TRBV11-3 and TRBJ2-2; 10 nucleotides align to TRBD1. CDR1 is SGHNT and CDR2 is YENEEA in the germline V gene. This CDR3 region has 17 residues. V lost 0 bases, J lost 5 bases, and 6 bases stayed unmatched. CDR3 nucleotide sequence: TGTGCCAGCAGCTTAGATAGGGGACAGGGGAGAACCGGGGAGCTGTTTTTT. Translating gives CASSLDRGQGRTGELFF.

This clone appeared once. The chain's CDR3 is CASSSAGAAVGEQFF. CDR3 bases: TGTGCCAGCAGTAGCGCGGGAGCGGCTGTTGGTGAGCAGTTCTTC. The chain links TRBV6-5 to TRBJ2-1; 7 bases line up with TRBD2. CDR3 length: 15 residues. From germline, CDR1 is MNHEY and CDR2 SVGAGI. V was pared by 5 bases and J by 9 bases, with 13 bases of the junction left unmatched.

The chain combines TRBV5-1 with TRBJ2-1; 7 bases are shared with TRBD1. The ends lost 3 bases at V and 9 bases at J; junction bases unmatched: 3. This CDR3 spans 12 amino acids. Germline values: CDR1 SGHRS, CDR2 YFSETQ. The CDR3 is CASSWGQIEQFF. The CDR3 coding sequence is TGCGCCAGCAGCTGGGGACAGATTGAGCAGTTCTTC. The full variable domain, its missing parts supplied by reference TRBV5-1 and TRBJ2-1, is KAGVTQTPRYLIKTRGQQVTLSCSPISGHRSVSWYQQTPGQGLQFLFEYFSETQRNKGNFPGRFSGRQFSNSRSEMNVSTLELGDSALYLCASSWGQIEQFFGPGTRLTVL.

Note on this clone: The sample contains more than one DNA sequence encoding this CDR3. The genes are TRBV29-1 and TRBJ2-1, with a weak D call TRBD2 (7 bases). This CDR3 has 12 amino acids. Trimming left V 6 bases short and J 3 bases short, with 9 bases between. Germline V gene data show CDR1 as SQVTM and CDR2 as ANQGSEA. In DNA, the CDR3 is TGCAGCGTGGGGGGGCTCTACAATGAGCAGTTCTTC. Amino acid sequence: CSVGGLYNEQFF.

The V gene is TRBV5-6, the J gene TRBJ2-2, with 10 positions matching TRBD2. The CDR3 is 15 amino acids. Germline CDR1 SGHDT, CDR2 YYEEEE. With 6 bases clipped from V and 3 bases from J, the junction kept 5 bases outside the gene matches. The CDR3 DNA reads TGTGCCAGCACGTCCGGGACTAGCGACACCGGGGAGCTGTTTTTT. This codes for CASTSGTSDTGELFF.

J is TRBJ1-1 and V is TRBV6-5; 7 bases line up with TRBD1. Germline trimming cut 5 bases from V and 3 bases from J; bases unmatched to any gene: 9. Germline assignment: CDR1 MNHEY and CDR2 SVGAGI. The CDR3 loop spans 15 amino acids. CDR3 nucleotides: TGTGCCAGCAGTCGCCAGGGGGGGTGGGACACTGAAGCTTTCTTT. Translating gives CASSRQGGWDTEAFF.

This clone has only one observation. The chain combines TRBV6-1 with TRBJ2-7, with 7 bases matching TRBD2. CDR1 MNHNS and CDR2 SASEGT come from the germline V gene. Unmatched junction bases numbered 3, after V lost 3 bases and J lost 1 base. The CDR3 covers 14 residues. Written as DNA, the CDR3 is TGTGCCAGCAGTGACTCCGGGGGGTCCTACGAGCAGTACTTC. Its translation is CASSDSGGSYEQYF.

The chain employs TRBV6-5 and TRBJ1-5; D might be TRBD1 (6 bases). Germline assignment: CDR1 MNHEY and CDR2 SVGAGI. Trimming cost V 0 bases and J 9 bases, with 18 bases left between them. CDR3 length: 16 amino acids. The DNA for the CDR3 is TGTGCCAGCAGTTACTCGGACAGTCTTTCCAAAAGGCCCCAGCATTTT. This sequence encodes CASSYSDSLSKRPQHF.

The gene calls are TRBV14 and TRBJ1-2; a possible D gene is TRBD1 (6 bases). CDR3 length: 13 amino acids. Germline V gene sequence: CDR1 SGHDN, CDR2 FVKESK. V shed 6 bases and J shed 3 bases, with 11 bases lying between them. CDR3 coding DNA: TGTGCCAGCAGTCGAACAGGGCACTATGGCTACACCTTC. This codes for CASSRTGHYGYTF.

The chain couples TRBV9 to TRBJ2-2; D perhaps matches TRBD1 (5 bases). The CDR3 has 15 amino acids. V lost 2 bases to trimming and J lost 0 bases, with 8 bases between them. CDR1 and CDR2 from the germline V gene are SGDLS and YYNGEE. CDR3 amino acids: CASSVTATNTGELFF. CDR3 DNA: TGTGCCAGCAGCGTGACAGCCACGAACACCGGGGAGCTGTTTTTT.

The chain has TRBV4-1 and TRBJ2-2, with D perhaps TRBD1 (6 bases). Germline V gene lookup returns CDR1 MGHRA and CDR2 YSYEKL. Trimming cost V 6 bases and J 7 bases, with 15 bases left between them. The CDR3 runs to 14 residues. Here the CDR3 reads CASRQGPVNGELFF. The CDR3 DNA sequence: TGCGCCAGCAGACAGGGACCTGTTAACGGGGAGCTGTTTTTT.

The chain has TRBV27 and TRBJ1-5; D is undetermined. This CDR3 spans 12 amino acids. Trimming left V 3 bases short and J 5 bases short, with 5 bases between. Looked up from germline, CDR1 is MNHEY and CDR2 is SMNVEV (reference sequence). CDR3 sequence reads: CASSFLDQPQHF. The CDR3 DNA reads TGTGCCAGCAGTTTCCTCGATCAGCCCCAGCATTTT.

The rearrangement joins TRBV25-1 to TRBJ2-3; 9 bases align to TRBD1. CDR1 is MGHDK, CDR2 SYGVNS, per germline. Trimming at V came to 3 bases and at J to 2 bases, leaving 6 bases not matched to a gene. This CDR3 has 16 residues. CDR3 loop: CASSDFGQGNTDTQYF. CDR3 nucleotides: TGTGCCAGCAGTGATTTCGGACAGGGGAACACAGATACGCAGTATTTT.

The V call is TRBV5-1, the J call TRBJ2-1; a possible D gene is TRBD1 (6 bases). The CDR3 loop spans 17 amino acids. CDR1 SGHRS and CDR2 YFSETQ come from the germline V gene. Trimming took off 0 bases at V and 4 bases at J, with 17 bases between the two ends. The CDR3 here is CASSLEIILQGYNEQFF. DNA of the CDR3: TGCGCCAGCAGCTTGGAGATCATCCTACAGGGTTACAATGAGCAGTTCTTC.

This clone came up a few times. The chain joins TRBV28 to TRBJ1-2, with D tentatively TRBD1 (6 bases). This CDR3 is built from 13 residues. Germline V gene data show CDR1 as MDHEN and CDR2 as SYDVKM. With 10 bases removed from V and 1 base from J, the gap between germline ends came to 13 bases. For the CDR3, the DNA is TGTGCCACCCGAACGGACAGTAACTATGGCTACACCTTC. Protein sequence: CATRTDSNYGYTF.

V is TRBV29-1 and J is TRBJ2-3, with D perhaps matching TRBD1 (6 bases). CDR1 and CDR2 (germline): SQVTM, ANQGSEA. The CDR3 is 13 residues long. Trimming left V 7 bases short and J 2 bases short, with 13 bases between. CDR3 amino acids: CSAPDSYTDTQYF. CDR3 sequence (DNA): TGCAGCGCCCCGGACAGCTACACAGATACGCAGTATTTT.

This chain links TRBV30 with TRBJ2-1; a possible D gene is TRBD2 (6 bases). V shed 3 bases and J shed 5 bases, with 14 bases lying between them. The CDR3 runs 14 residues. Germline V gene data show CDR1 as GTSNPN and CDR2 as SVGIG (reference sequence). CDR3 sequence reads: CAWSRTGTHNEQFF. The CDR3 DNA sequence: TGTGCCTGGAGCAGAACCGGGACTCACAATGAGCAGTTCTTC.